One sample yielded the 15 T cell receptor beta chains listed below, sequenced in a study of CD8+ T cells in alopecia areata. RNA extraction and reverse transcription yielded cDNA as sequencing template. The table came from immunoSEQ multiplex PCR; TCRdb's copy has only in-frame clones and leaves some out. The sample contains about 150,000 clones, roughly 50% of which appear only once. Sequences were obtained from CD4+ T cells sorted from blood. These receptor sequences come from a human donor with alopecia areata.

This clone is classed as medium-sized. The rearrangement uses TRBV28 and TRBJ1-5; the match to TRBD1 covers 11 bases. CDR1 and CDR2 (germline): MDHEN, SYDVKM. The ends lost 7 bases at V and 7 bases at J; junction bases unmatched: 9. This CDR3 has 15 amino acids. CDR3 DNA: TGTGCCAGCACCAGGGGGGACAGGGGGGAACAGCCCCAGCATTTT. Protein: CASTRGDRGEQPQHF.

This clone was counted a few times. The chain combines TRBV30 with TRBJ1-3; D gene uncertain. V was pared by 2 bases and J by 0 bases, with 11 bases between. The CDR3 is 15 residues long. Germline loops: CDR1 GTSNPN, CDR2 SVGIG (reference sequence). The DNA of the CDR3 is TGTGCCTGGAGTTACCCCCCGAGCTCTGGAAACACCATATATTTT. Amino acids: CAWSYPPSSGNTIYF.

This clone was seen once. The chain carries TRBV23-1 and TRBJ2-1; 7 nucleotides agree with TRBD1. TRBV23-1 is labeled an ORF, and its function is uncertain. With V trimmed by 0 bases and J by 12 bases, 14 bases remained unmatched. This CDR3 is 16 amino acids long. Written as DNA, the CDR3 is TGCGCCAGCAGTCAATCGCAGGGACAGCTCTCCTGGGCGCAGTTCTTC. Amino acids: CASSQSQGQLSWAQFF.

This clone was detected a few times. The chain employs TRBV6-5 and TRBJ2-7, with 9 bases identical to TRBD2. The CDR3 runs 13 residues. The germline V gene encodes CDR1 MNHEY and CDR2 SVGAGI. V was clipped by 9 bases and J by 5 bases; unmatched bases: 8. The CDR3 nucleotides are TGTGCCAGTTATAGCGGGAGTCTCGACGAGCAGTACTTC. Translated: CASYSGSLDEQYF.

This clone was counted only a few times. This sequence joins TRBV29-1 and TRBJ1-2, with D possibly matching TRBD1 (6 bases). Germline V gene data show CDR1 as SQVTM and CDR2 as ANQGSEA. V was clipped by 7 bases and J by 2 bases, with 8 bases between them. CDR3 length: 11 residues. CDR3 protein: CSATGNYGYTF. The DNA for the CDR3 is TGCAGCGCTACAGGGAACTATGGCTACACCTTC.

This clone was detected a few times. The gene calls are TRBV29-1 and TRBJ1-2; D is perhaps TRBD1 (5 bases). The CDR3 is made up of 11 amino acids. The V end was cut by 4 bases, the J end by 8 bases, with 11 bases between. In germline, CDR1 is SQVTM, CDR2 ANQGSEA. The CDR3 protein is CSVVGPRGYTF. CDR3 DNA sequence: TGCAGCGTTGTGGGACCTCGGGGCTACACCTTC.

The chain recombines TRBV28 with TRBJ1-1; no clear D gene. The germline V gene has CDR1 MDHEN and CDR2 SYDVKM. The V and J ends lost 2 bases and 4 bases respectively, with 8 bases between them. This CDR3 is 13 amino acids long. The DNA for the CDR3 is TGTGCCAGCAGTTTAAGAGAGGGCACTGAAGCTTTCTTT. Residues: CASSLREGTEAFF.

This chain connects TRBV5-4 to TRBJ2-5; either TRBD1 or TRBD2 may fit D (5 bases each). Germline V gene lookup returns CDR1 SGHNT and CDR2 YYREEE (reference sequence). Trimming took off 1 base at V and 4 bases at J, with 11 bases between the two ends. This CDR3 is 14 amino acids long. This CDR3 reads CASSLKAGRETQYF. The DNA for the CDR3 is TGTGCCAGCAGCTTGAAGGCAGGGAGAGAGACCCAGTACTTC.

This clone turned up a few times. The chain employs TRBV29-1 and TRBJ2-5, with D maybe TRBD2 (7 bases). The germline V gene encodes CDR1 SQVTM and CDR2 ANQGSEA. Deletions cut 6 bases from V and 5 bases from J, with 13 bases between. The CDR3 is 12 residues long. As DNA, the CDR3 is TGCAGCGTGGGCGGGGGCATGGAGACCCAGTACTTC. Protein: CSVGGGMETQYF. The full variable domain, with the rest looked up from reference TRBV29-1 and TRBJ2-5, is SAVISQKPSRDICQRGTSLTIQCQVDSQVTMMFWYRQQPGQSLTLIATANQGSEATYESGFVIDKFPISRPNLTFSTLTVSNMSPEDSSIYLCSVGGGMETQYFGPGTRLLVL.

V gene TRBV7-3 combines with J gene TRBJ1-1, with TRBD1 identical over 7 bases. The CDR3 runs to 13 residues. V trimming: 5 bases; J trimming: 8 bases; junction bases outside the gene matches: 8. In germline, CDR1 is SGHTA, CDR2 FQGTGA. CDR3 bases: TGTGCCAGCAGCGTGGACAGGAACCTAGAAGCTTTCTTT. Translating gives CASSVDRNLEAFF.

This sequence joins TRBV28 and TRBJ1-5; D is undetermined. CDR1 MDHEN and CDR2 SYDVKM come from the germline V gene. With 7 bases removed from V and 7 bases from J, the gap between germline ends came to 11 bases. The CDR3 loop spans 12 amino acids. CDR3 loop: CASTAILQPQHF. DNA for the CDR3: TGTGCCAGCACCGCGATTTTGCAGCCCCAGCATTTT.

This clone turned up a few times. The J gene is TRBJ2-5, the V gene TRBV29-1, with D perhaps matching TRBD1 (6 bases). The CDR3 sequence is 13 residues long. Germline CDR1 reads SQVTM; CDR2 reads ANQGSEA. Trimming removed 7 bases from V and 5 bases from J, with 17 bases in between. The CDR3 DNA sequence: TGCAGCGACACGACAGGTGCCGCCGAGACCCAGTACTTC. It specifies CSDTTGAAETQYF. Full variable domain (rest looked up from reference TRBV29-1 and TRBJ2-5): SAVISQKPSRDICQRGTSLTIQCQVDSQVTMMFWYRQQPGQSLTLIATANQGSEATYESGFVIDKFPISRPNLTFSTLTVSNMSPEDSSIYLCSDTTGAAETQYFGPGTRLLVL.

This chain connects TRBV4-2 to TRBJ2-1; 10 bases line up with TRBD2. This CDR3 has 19 amino acids. V trimming: 1 base; J trimming: 0 bases; junction bases outside the gene matches: 9. Germline-derived CDR1 and CDR2 are LGHNA and YNFKEQ. Written as DNA, the CDR3 is TGTGCCAGCAGCCAAGGCACTAGCGGGATATTTAACTCCTACAATGAGCAGTTCTTC. Translated, it gives CASSQGTSGIFNSYNEQFF.

The chain has TRBV30 and TRBJ2-5; no clear D. V was shortened by 0 bases and J by 4 bases, with 9 bases between the two germline ends. Germline V gives CDR1 GTSNPN, CDR2 SVGIG (reference sequence). The CDR3 runs to 13 residues. CDR3 in amino acids: CAWSVSGVETQYF. The CDR3 region has the DNA TGTGCCTGGAGTGTATCTGGCGTAGAGACCCAGTACTTC.

This clone appeared a few times. The genes are TRBV29-1 and TRBJ2-3, with TRBD2 matching over 9 bases. Trimming removed 4 bases from V and 4 bases from J; junction bases left unmatched: 9. CDR1 and CDR2 from the germline V gene are SQVTM and ANQGSEA. CDR3 size: 15 residues. The CDR3 nucleotides read TGCAGCGTTGTAGTGTCAGCGGGAGGTGCAGATACGCAGTATTTT. Translation gives CSVVVSAGGADTQYF.